Below are 5 T cell receptor beta chains sequenced from a single sample in a study of CD8 T cells in Susac syndrome. The RNA, about 0.45 to 1 ug, was put through reverse transcription using random hexamers. TCRdb ran MiXCR on the immunoSEQ multiplex PCR reads and lists one entry per CDR3 protein. The table lists some 300,000 distinct CDR3 sequences, about 85% of them singletons. Sample: CD8+ T cells from PBMCs. The receptors here all came from a human donor with multiple sclerosis.

The chain combines TRBV4-2 with TRBJ2-7; 9 nucleotides agree with TRBD2. Losses at the gene ends were 0 bases for V and 3 bases for J; bases not matched to a gene: 12. The CDR3 runs to 18 residues. CDR1 and CDR2 from the germline V gene are LGHNA and YNFKEQ. The CDR3 nucleotides read TGTGCCAGCAGCCAAGATTTCGGTAGCGGGAGTGGTGACTACGAGCAGTACTTC. Its protein product is CASSQDFGSGSGDYEQYF.

The chain is built from TRBV28 and TRBJ1-3; 7 nucleotides line up with TRBD1. The CDR3 has 15 amino acids. After removal of 0 bases from V and 4 bases from J, the junction contained 3 bases not matched to a gene. CDR1 MDHEN and CDR2 SYDVKM come from the germline V gene. The CDR3 spells CASSLWRGLGNTIYF. CDR3 in DNA: TGTGCCAGCAGTTTATGGAGGGGGCTCGGAAACACCATATATTTT.

The chain employs TRBV20-1 and TRBJ2-1; D could derive from TRBD1 or TRBD2 (6 bases each). V gave up 3 bases and J gave up 9 bases, with 18 bases separating them. Looked up from germline, CDR1 is DFQATT and CDR2 is SNEGSKA (reference sequence). There are 14 residues in the CDR3. The CDR3 spells CSARFRRRGVEQFF. The CDR3 nucleotides are TGCAGTGCTAGGTTTAGGCGGAGGGGGGTTGAGCAGTTCTTC.

The chain uses TRBV20-1 and TRBJ1-2, with 9 bases fitting TRBD1. CDR3 length: 15 amino acids. V trimming: 3 bases; J trimming: 6 bases; junction bases outside the gene matches: 11. Germline-derived CDR1 and CDR2 are DFQATT and SNEGSKA (reference sequence). CDR3 protein: CSASTPTGGGDGYTF. CDR3 DNA sequence: TGCAGTGCTAGCACGCCCACAGGGGGCGGGGATGGCTACACCTTC.

J is TRBJ2-7 and V is TRBV9; D possibly corresponds to TRBD2 (6 bases). The CDR3 has 16 residues. V was pared by 2 bases and J by 2 bases, with 17 bases between. From germline, CDR1 is SGDLS and CDR2 YYNGEE. CDR3 protein: CASSVGQRAYPYEQYF. In DNA, the CDR3 is TGTGCCAGCAGCGTTGGCCAGCGGGCCTACCCCTACGAGCAGTACTTC.